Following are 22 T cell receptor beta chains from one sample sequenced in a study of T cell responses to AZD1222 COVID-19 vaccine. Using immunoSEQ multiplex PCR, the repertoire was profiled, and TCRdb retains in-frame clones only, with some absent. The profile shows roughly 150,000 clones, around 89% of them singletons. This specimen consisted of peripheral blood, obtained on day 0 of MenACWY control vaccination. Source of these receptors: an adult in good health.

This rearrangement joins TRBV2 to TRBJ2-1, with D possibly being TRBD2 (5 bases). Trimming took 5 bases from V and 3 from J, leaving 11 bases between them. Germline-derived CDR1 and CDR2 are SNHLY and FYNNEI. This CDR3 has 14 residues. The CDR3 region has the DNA TGTGCCAGCAGTTACGAGCGGAACTACAATGAGCAGTTCTTC. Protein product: CASSYERNYNEQFF.

CDR3 nucleotide sequence: TGTGCCAGTAGTATTGCCAGAGCCCACGAGCAGTACTTC. Translating it yields CASSIARAHEQYF. The chain recombines TRBV19 with TRBJ2-7; D is uncertain. Germline values: CDR1 LNHDA, CDR2 SQIVND (reference sequence). This CDR3 is 13 amino acids long. V shed 3 bases and J shed 5 bases, with 11 bases lying between them.

The CDR3 loop is CASSTEVGREQYF. CDR3 DNA sequence: TGTGCCAGCTCCACAGAGGTAGGGCGCGAGCAGTACTTC. The V gene is TRBV18, the J gene TRBJ2-7; D remains ambiguous. The CDR3 covers 13 residues. V was clipped by 6 bases and J by 6 bases, with 15 bases between them. Germline V gives CDR1 KGHSH, CDR2 LQKENI. The full variable domain, rest sourced from reference TRBV18 and TRBJ2-7, is NAGVMQNPRHLVRRRGQEARLRCSPMKGHSHVYWYRQLPEEGLKFMVYLQKENIIDESGMPKERFSAEFPKEGPSILRIQQVVRGDSAAYFCASSTEVGREQYFGPGTRLTVT.

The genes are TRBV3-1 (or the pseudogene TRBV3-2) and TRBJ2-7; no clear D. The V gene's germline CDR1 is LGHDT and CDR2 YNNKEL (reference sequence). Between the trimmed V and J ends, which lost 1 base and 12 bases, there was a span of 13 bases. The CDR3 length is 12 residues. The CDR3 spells CASSQAFRGGYF. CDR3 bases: TGTGCCAGCAGCCAAGCGTTCCGCGGCGGGTACTTC.

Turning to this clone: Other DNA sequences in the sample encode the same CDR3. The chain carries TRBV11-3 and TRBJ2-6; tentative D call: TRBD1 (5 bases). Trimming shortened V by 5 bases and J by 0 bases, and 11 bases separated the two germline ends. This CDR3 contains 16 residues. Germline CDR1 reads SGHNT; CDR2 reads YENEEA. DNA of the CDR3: TGTGCCAGCAGCCCGCGACAGTTCTCTGGGGCCAACGTCCTGACTTTC. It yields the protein CASSPRQFSGANVLTF.

The CDR3 DNA is TGCAGTGCTAGTTATCGGGAATTCACAGATACGCAGTATTTT. Amino acid sequence: CSASYREFTDTQYF. The chain joins TRBV20-1 to TRBJ2-3; TRBD2 might be the D (5 bases). Germline V gene data show CDR1 as DFQATT and CDR2 as SNEGSKA (reference sequence). V dropped 3 bases and J dropped 2 bases, with 12 bases sitting between them. This CDR3 is built from 14 residues.

This chain's CDR3 is CAISAGSEGYGYTF. As DNA, the CDR3 is TGTGCCATCAGTGCCGGGAGTGAGGGGTATGGCTACACCTTC. The chain uses TRBV10-3 and TRBJ1-2; TRBD1 is a possible D gene (5 bases). Trimming cost V 4 bases and J 5 bases, with 14 bases left between them. The CDR3 length is 14 residues. Per germline, CDR1 ENHRY and CDR2 SYGVKD.

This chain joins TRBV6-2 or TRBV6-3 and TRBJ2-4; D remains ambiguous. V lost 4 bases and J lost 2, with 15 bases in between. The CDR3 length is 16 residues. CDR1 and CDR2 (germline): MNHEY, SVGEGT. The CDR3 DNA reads TGTGCCAGCAGTTTTAATAATCTCGTAACCAAAAACATTCAGTACTTC. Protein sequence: CASSFNNLVTKNIQYF.

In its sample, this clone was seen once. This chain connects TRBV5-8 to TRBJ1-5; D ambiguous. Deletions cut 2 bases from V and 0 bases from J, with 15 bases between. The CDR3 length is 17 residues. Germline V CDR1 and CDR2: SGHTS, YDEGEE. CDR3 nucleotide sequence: TGTGCCAGCAGCTTTTTGAGCGACGCCGATAGCAATCAGCCCCAGCATTTT. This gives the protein CASSFLSDADSNQPQHF.

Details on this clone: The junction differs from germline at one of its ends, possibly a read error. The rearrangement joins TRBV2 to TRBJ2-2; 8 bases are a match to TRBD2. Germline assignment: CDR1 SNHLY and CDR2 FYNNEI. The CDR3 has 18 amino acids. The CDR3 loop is CAGSLNHRGSGKAGELFF. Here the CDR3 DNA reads TGTGCCGGCAGTCTAAACCATCGTGGTAGCGGGAAGGCCGGGGAGCTGTTTTTT. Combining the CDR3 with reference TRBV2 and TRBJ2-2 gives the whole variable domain EPEVTQTPSHQVTQMGQEVILRCVPISNHLYFYWYRQILGQKVEFLVSFYNNEISEKSEIFDDQFSVERPDGSNFTLKIRSTKLEDSAMYFCAGSLNHRGSGKAGELFFGEGSRLTVL.

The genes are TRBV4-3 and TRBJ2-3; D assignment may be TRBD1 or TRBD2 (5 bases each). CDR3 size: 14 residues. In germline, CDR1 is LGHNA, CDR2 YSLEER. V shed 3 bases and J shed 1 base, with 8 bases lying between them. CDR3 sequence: CASSQGRGTDTQYF. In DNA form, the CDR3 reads TGCGCCAGCAGCCAGGGACGCGGCACAGATACGCAGTATTTT.

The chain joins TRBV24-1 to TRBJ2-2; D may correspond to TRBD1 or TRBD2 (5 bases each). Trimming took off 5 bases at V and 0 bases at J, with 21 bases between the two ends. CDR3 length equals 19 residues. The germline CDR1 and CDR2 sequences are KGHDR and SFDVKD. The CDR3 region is CATSGVGDLQVTNTGELFF. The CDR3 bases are TGTGCCACCAGTGGAGTTGGGGACCTTCAGGTAACGAACACCGGGGAGCTGTTTTTT.

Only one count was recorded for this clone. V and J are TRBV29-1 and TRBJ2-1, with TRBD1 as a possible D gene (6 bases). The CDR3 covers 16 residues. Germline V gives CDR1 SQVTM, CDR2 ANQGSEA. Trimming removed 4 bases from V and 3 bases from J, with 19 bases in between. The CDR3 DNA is TGCAGCGTTGCGTGGGGCAGGGGAAGGATCTACAATGAGCAGTTCTTC. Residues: CSVAWGRGRIYNEQFF.

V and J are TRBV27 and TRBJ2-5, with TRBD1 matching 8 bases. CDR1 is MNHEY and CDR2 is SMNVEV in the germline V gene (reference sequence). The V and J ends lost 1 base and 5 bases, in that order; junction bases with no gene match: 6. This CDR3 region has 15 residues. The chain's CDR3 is CASSLYGRGLETQYF. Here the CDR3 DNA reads TGTGCCAGCAGTTTATACGGCAGGGGGCTGGAGACCCAGTACTTC.

CDR3 DNA: TGCGCCAGCAGCCAAGATTACAAGGGTGGAAGGACTGAAGCTTTCTTT. Its translation is CASSQDYKGGRTEAFF. J is TRBJ1-1 and V is TRBV4-1; D remains ambiguous. V was trimmed by 0 bases and J by 5 bases, leaving 16 bases between them. The germline gives CDR1 MGHRA, CDR2 YSYEKL. CDR3 length: 16 residues.

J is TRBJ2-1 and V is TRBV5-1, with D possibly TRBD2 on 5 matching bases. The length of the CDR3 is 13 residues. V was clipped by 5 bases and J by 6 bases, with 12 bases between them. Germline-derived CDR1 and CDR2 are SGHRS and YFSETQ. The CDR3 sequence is CASSEGSSNEQFF. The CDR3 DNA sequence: TGCGCCAGCAGTGAGGGTTCAAGCAATGAGCAGTTCTTC.

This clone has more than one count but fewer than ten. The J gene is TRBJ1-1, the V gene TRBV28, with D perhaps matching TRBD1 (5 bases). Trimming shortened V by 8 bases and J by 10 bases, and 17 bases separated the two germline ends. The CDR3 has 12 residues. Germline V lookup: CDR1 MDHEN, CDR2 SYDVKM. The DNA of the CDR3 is TGTGCCAGCCACCTACGGGGGACGGGAGCTTTCTTT. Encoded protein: CASHLRGTGAFF.

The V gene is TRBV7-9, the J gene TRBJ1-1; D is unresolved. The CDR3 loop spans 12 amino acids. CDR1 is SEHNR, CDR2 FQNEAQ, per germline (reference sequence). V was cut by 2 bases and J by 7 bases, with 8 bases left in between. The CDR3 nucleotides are TGTGCCAGCAGCTTAAGAACAAGTGAAGCTTTCTTT. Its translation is CASSLRTSEAFF.

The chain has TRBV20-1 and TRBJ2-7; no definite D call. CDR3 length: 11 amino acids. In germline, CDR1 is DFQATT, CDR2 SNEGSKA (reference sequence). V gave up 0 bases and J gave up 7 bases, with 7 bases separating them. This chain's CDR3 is CSARDLVEQYF. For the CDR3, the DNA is TGCAGTGCTAGAGACCTCGTGGAGCAGTACTTC.

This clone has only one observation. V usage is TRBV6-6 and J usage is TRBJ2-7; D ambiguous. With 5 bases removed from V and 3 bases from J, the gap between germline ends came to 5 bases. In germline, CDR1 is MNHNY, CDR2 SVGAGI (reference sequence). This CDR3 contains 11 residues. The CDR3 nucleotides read TGTGCCAGCAGTGCCTACTACGAGCAGTACTTC. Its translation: CASSAYYEQYF.

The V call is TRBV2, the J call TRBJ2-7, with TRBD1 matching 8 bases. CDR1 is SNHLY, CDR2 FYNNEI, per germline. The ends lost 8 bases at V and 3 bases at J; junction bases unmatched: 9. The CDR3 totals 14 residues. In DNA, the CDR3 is TGTGCCAGCGGGAGACAGGGGAGATTCTACGAGCAGTACTTC. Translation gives CASGRQGRFYEQYF.

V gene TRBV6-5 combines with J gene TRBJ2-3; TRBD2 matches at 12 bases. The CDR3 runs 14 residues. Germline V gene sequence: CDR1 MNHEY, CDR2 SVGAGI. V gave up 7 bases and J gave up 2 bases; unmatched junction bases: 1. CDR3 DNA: TGTGCCAGCACTAGCGGGGGGGCCACAGATACGCAGTATTTT. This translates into CASTSGGATDTQYF.